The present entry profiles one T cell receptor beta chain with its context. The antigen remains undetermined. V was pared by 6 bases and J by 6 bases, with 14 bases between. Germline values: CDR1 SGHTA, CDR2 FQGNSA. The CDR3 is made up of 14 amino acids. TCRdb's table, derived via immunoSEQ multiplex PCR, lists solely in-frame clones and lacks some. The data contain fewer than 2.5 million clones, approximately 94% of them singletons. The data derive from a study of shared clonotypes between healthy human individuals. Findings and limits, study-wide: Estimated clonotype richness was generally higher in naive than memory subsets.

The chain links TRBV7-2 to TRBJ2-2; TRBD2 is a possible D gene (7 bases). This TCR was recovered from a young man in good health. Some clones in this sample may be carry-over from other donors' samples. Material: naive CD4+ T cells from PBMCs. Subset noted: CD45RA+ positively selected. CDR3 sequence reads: CASRDKGGAGELFF. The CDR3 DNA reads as TGTGCCAGCAGGGACAAAGGGGGGGCCGGGGAGCTGTTTTTT.